The entry below gives a single TCR beta chain sequence along with its context. This clone has only one observation. Its antigen remains unidentified. It has no much larger one-base neighbor in the sample; base qualities were not kept. As encoded in the germline V gene (reference sequence), CDR1 is LGHDT while CDR2 is YNNKEL. V loses 4 bases, J loses 3 bases, and the germline ends lie 13 bases apart. The CDR3, from cysteine to phenylalanine, totals 14 residues. CDR3 DNA only is kept here, 42 bases in frame from base 1. The entry originates in a study of blood T cell repertoires in COVID-19 (dated by TCRdb to between 2020 and 2021). The study in broad terms: The collaborator samples originated in the United States, Italy and Spain and spanned the acute and convalescent phases of COVID-19. The repertoires were made available in a free public database intended to serve as a resource for research on the immune response to SARS-CoV-2. Subjects who had been exposed to COVID-19, were actively infected with it, or had recovered from it provided the deeply sampled blood TCRbeta repertoires that made up the dataset. Where available, HLA class I and class II types were taken from metadata supplied by the sample provider and were not determined by assay-based typing. Samples were obtained from the ongoing ImmuneRACE study (first 160 participants) and from 1,254 subjects provided by 6 global collaborators. Nearly every sample came with metadata listing a de-identified subject ID, COVID-19 status, age in years and sex. The prospective study material was composed of cDNA or gDNA derived from T cells, B-cell-depleted T cells, or PBMCs.

What the research found in general, with its limitations: The quantity of clinical and demographic metadata differed by source and by participant and was supplied without curation.

The immunoSEQ Assay, a bias-controlled multiplex PCR, was used to amplify TCRbeta CDR3 regions from genomic DNA. Processing in the source paper ran as follows. Within the assay, amplification of reference gene primers was used to estimate how many nucleated cells each sample contained. Sequence reads were collapsed and filtered to measure the absolute abundance of every unique TCRbeta CDR3 rearrangement. Productive Simpson clonality was computed per sample as the square root of Simpson's diversity index over productive rearrangements. Entries here come from immuneACCESS through TCRdb and include only in-frame sequences with V and J called. Some clones fail to appear in such tables; in the studies checked, an unresolved V gene covers under half of the shortfall, and the cause of the remainder is unknown. Clone size and V and J calls were adopted from that table, with D and trimming inferred from the DNA. This sample lists a few hundred thousand clones; approximately 88% were detected once. The ten top clones hold 9.5% to 13% of the sample.

One collaborating source in Seattle enrolled patients while the patients were actively infected and followed the patients over time throughout the course of disease. Whole blood was collected in K2EDTA tubes by collaborating institutions according to the institutions' own protocols. Collaborator samples were shipped for TCRbeta analysis as frozen whole blood, isolated PBMCs, or DNA extracted from either sample type. Sequencing was carried out using peripheral blood. Here the chain combines TRBV3-1 (or the pseudogene TRBV3-2) and TRBJ2-7; the D gene is perhaps TRBD2, on 6 matching bases. This TCR was sampled from a woman aged 70-85 years with COVID-19, enrolled during active disease. The CDR3 protein is CASSRRLGDYEQYF. The nucleotide sequence reads TGTGCCAGCAGCCGTCGACTAGGGGACTACGAGCAGTACTTC.